The present TCR beta chain was sequenced within a study of tumour-infiltrating T cells in Burkitt lymphoma. Study details: Overall and progression-free survival were predicted by productive clonality.

CDR3 length: 16 amino acids. TCRdb's table, derived via immunoSEQ multiplex PCR, lists solely in-frame clones and lacks some. Among more than 2,000 clones, around 72% were seen once, and the ten largest hold about a fifth. This chain joins TRBV21-1 and TRBJ2-3; TRBD1, the D gene given by the table, was not confirmed from the DNA. TRBV21-1 counts as a pseudogene. This clonotype was sampled from a human donor with diffuse large B-cell lymphoma. The sample comprised tumor tissue. CDR3 in DNA: TGTGCCAGCAGCACTCCCTGCAGGGCGGTGATACATACGCAGTATTTT. It specifies CASSTPCRAVIHTQYF.